The 23 T cell receptor beta chains in this list originate from one sample, sequenced in a study of T cells in localized non-small cell lung cancer. Method: immunoSEQ multiplex PCR; TCRdb's copy keeps in-frame clones and lacks some. The sample yields 45,000 or so clones, approximately 80% seen once. This sample comprised peripheral blood mononuclear cells, obtained before any cancer treatment. Receptors originate from a man aged 40 to 69 with stage III lung adenocarcinoma.

The chain employs TRBV18 and TRBJ1-1, with D possibly being TRBD1 (6 bases). CDR3 length: 15 residues. Germline V gene lookup returns CDR1 KGHSH and CDR2 LQKENI. The ends were cut back, 2 bases at V and 0 bases at J, with 10 bases in the middle. In nucleotides, the CDR3 is TGTGCCAGCTCACCAACGGACAGTATGAACACTGAAGCTTTCTTT. It encodes CASSPTDSMNTEAFF.

This chain links TRBV6-5 with TRBJ2-7; no clear D gene. Per germline, CDR1 MNHEY and CDR2 SVGAGI. The CDR3 extends over 13 amino acids. The ends were cut back, 7 bases at V and 5 bases at J, with 15 bases in the middle. CDR3 sequence (DNA): TGTGCCAGCACTCGGCGCTCTGTAGACGAGCAGTACTTC. Amino acid sequence: CASTRRSVDEQYF.

The chain combines TRBV9 with TRBJ1-1, with D perhaps TRBD1 (5 bases). With 3 bases removed from V and 0 bases from J, the gap between germline ends came to 15 bases. CDR1 and CDR2 (germline): SGDLS, YYNGEE. The CDR3 runs to 16 residues. The CDR3 DNA reads TGTGCCAGCAGCGCCGAGTCGGGACTAATGAACACTGAAGCTTTCTTT. This gives the protein CASSAESGLMNTEAFF.

This clone is labeled medium-sized. This sequence joins TRBV27 and TRBJ1-1; D possibly corresponds to TRBD1 (6 bases). The CDR3 spans 14 residues. Per the germline V gene, CDR1 is MNHEY and CDR2 is SMNVEV (reference sequence). V lost 6 bases and J 0 bases, leaving 11 bases between the germline ends. CDR3 loop: CASSRGSVNTEAFF. In DNA form, the CDR3 reads TGTGCCAGCAGCAGGGGAAGCGTGAACACTGAAGCTTTCTTT.

CDR3 loop: CASSLDQGTDTQYF. The DNA for the CDR3 is TGTGCCAGCAGCTTGGACCAGGGGACAGATACGCAGTATTTT. The gene calls are TRBV5-4 and TRBJ2-3; a possible D gene is TRBD1 (6 bases). V was shortened by 0 bases and J by 3 bases, with 8 bases between the two germline ends. Germline CDR1 is SGHNT and CDR2 is YYREEE (reference sequence). This CDR3 contains 14 residues. Combining the CDR3 with reference TRBV5-4 and TRBJ2-3 gives the whole variable domain ETGVTQSPTHLIKTRGQQVTLRCSSQSGHNTVSWYQQALGQGPQFIFQYYREEENGRGNFPPRFSGLQFPNYSSELNVNALELDDSALYLCASSLDQGTDTQYFGPGTRLTVL.

Only a few counts were recorded for this clone. V and J are TRBV7-8 and TRBJ2-1; D unresolved. Trimming cost V 5 bases and J 5 bases, with 4 bases left between them. Germline CDR1 is SGHVS and CDR2 is FQNEAQ. This CDR3 has 11 amino acids. The CDR3 bases are TGTGCCAGCAGCCAAAACAATGAGCAGTTCTTC. It codes for CASSQNNEQFF.

This chain joins TRBV5-6 and TRBJ1-1; D unclear. The germline gives CDR1 SGHDT, CDR2 YYEEEE. V was cut by 1 base and J by 2 bases, with 6 bases left in between. CDR3 length: 13 amino acids. CDR3 amino acids: CASSLLRNTEAFF. The CDR3 coding sequence is TGTGCCAGCAGCTTGCTAAGAAACACTGAAGCTTTCTTT.

The chain carries TRBV18 and TRBJ1-5; D perhaps matches TRBD1 (6 bases). This CDR3 comprises 16 residues. From germline, CDR1 is KGHSH and CDR2 LQKENI. Trimming stripped 0 bases from V and 0 bases from J, with 9 bases between. The CDR3 DNA reads as TGTGCCAGCTCACCACCAGGGACAAGTAGCAATCAGCCCCAGCATTTT. Translating gives CASSPPGTSSNQPQHF. Drawing the rest from reference TRBV18 and TRBJ1-5, the complete variable domain is NAGVMQNPRHLVRRRGQEARLRCSPMKGHSHVYWYRQLPEEGLKFMVYLQKENIIDESGMPKERFSAEFPKEGPSILRIQQVVRGDSAAYFCASSPPGTSSNQPQHFGDGTRLSIL.

The chain joins TRBV21-1 to TRBJ2-2. TRBV21-1 is deemed a pseudogene. The CDR3 covers 15 residues. CDR3 in DNA: TGTGCCAGCAGCAAAGTACGGCCGCAAACCGGGGAGCTGTTTTTT. This sequence encodes CASSKVRPQTGELFF.

V and J are TRBV14 and TRBJ1-1, with TRBD1 as a possible D gene (6 bases). V shed 4 bases and J shed 3 bases, with 24 bases lying between them. This CDR3 spans 18 amino acids. The V gene's germline CDR1 is SGHDN and CDR2 FVKESK. The CDR3 DNA reads as TGTGCCAGCAGCCGACATTTGGGGGCTCATATTGAGGACACTGAAGCTTTCTTT. This translates into CASSRHLGAHIEDTEAFF.

CDR3 protein: CASMRGLAEHNEQFF. The DNA for the CDR3 is TGTGCCAGTATGAGAGGACTAGCGGAGCACAATGAGCAGTTCTTC. This chain joins TRBV19 and TRBJ2-1, with TRBD2 identical over 10 bases. After removal of 7 bases from V and 5 bases from J, the junction contained 8 bases not matched to a gene. This CDR3 region has 15 residues. CDR1 LNHDA and CDR2 SQIVND come from the germline V gene (reference sequence).

This sequence joins TRBV10-3 and TRBJ2-3; a weak D match, TRBD2 (6 bases). V dropped 2 bases and J dropped 0 bases, with 18 bases sitting between them. CDR1 ENHRY and CDR2 SYGVKD come from the germline V gene. The CDR3 is 18 residues long. CDR3 in DNA: TGTGCCATCAGTGAGACATCGTCGGGGGTGATGAGCACAGATACGCAGTATTTT. Translation gives CAISETSSGVMSTDTQYF.

CDR3 loop: CASSLVATTDTQYF. DNA of the CDR3: TGTGCCAGCAGCTTGGTAGCGACTACAGATACGCAGTATTTT. V is TRBV5-6 and J is TRBJ2-3; possibly TRBD2 for D (5 bases). This CDR3 contains 14 residues. V dropped 0 bases and J dropped 3 bases, with 8 bases sitting between them. Germline CDR1 reads SGHDT; CDR2 reads YYEEEE.

The chain couples TRBV6-6 to TRBJ2-2, with D hard to call. V lost 4 bases and J 1 base, leaving 10 bases between the germline ends. Germline V gene sequence: CDR1 MNHNY, CDR2 SVGAGI (reference sequence). The CDR3 is 15 residues long. CDR3 bases: TGTGCCAGCAGTTCCCTTTCAATGAACACCGGGGAGCTGTTTTTT. Translation gives CASSSLSMNTGELFF.

CDR3 protein: CASSSFEGTGKRDTQYF. In nucleotides, the CDR3 is TGTGCCAGCAGTTCCTTCGAAGGGACAGGGAAGAGAGATACGCAGTATTTT. The rearrangement uses TRBV27 and TRBJ2-3; TRBD1 agrees at 9 bases. This CDR3 comprises 17 residues. The V and J ends lost 4 bases and 5 bases, in that order; junction bases with no gene match: 13. The germline CDR1 and CDR2 sequences are MNHEY and SMNVEV (reference sequence).

The chain joins TRBV18 to TRBJ2-1; the D gene is possibly TRBD1 (5 bases). The CDR3 extends over 14 amino acids. From germline, CDR1 is KGHSH and CDR2 LQKENI. Trimming pared 3 bases from V and 1 base from J, leaving 7 bases between. In DNA, the CDR3 is TGTGCCAGCTCACCGGGGCGTTCCTACAATGAGCAGTTCTTC. Amino acid sequence: CASSPGRSYNEQFF.

The chain carries TRBV19 and TRBJ2-5, with D perhaps TRBD1 or TRBD2 (5 bases each). Germline V gene lookup returns CDR1 LNHDA and CDR2 SQIVND (reference sequence). This CDR3 is 14 amino acids long. V was clipped by 3 bases and J by 1 base, with 9 bases between them. CDR3 amino acids: CASSISGTQETQYF. CDR3 DNA: TGTGCCAGTAGTATTTCAGGGACCCAAGAGACCCAGTACTTC.

The CDR3 loop is CAWSDSDQDAQYF. CDR3 DNA: TGTGCCTGGAGCGATTCAGACCAAGACGCGCAGTATTTT. The chain employs TRBV30 and TRBJ2-3; no clear D. Germline CDR1 and CDR2: GTSNPN and SVGIG (reference sequence). V was shortened by 3 bases and J by 10 bases, with 17 bases between the two germline ends. CDR3 length equals 13 residues.

V gene TRBV7-2 combines with J gene TRBJ2-7; 11 nucleotides agree with TRBD2. V was clipped by 1 base and J by 4 bases; unmatched bases: 3. From germline, CDR1 is SGHTA and CDR2 FQGNSA. This CDR3 comprises 15 residues. The DNA of the CDR3 is TGTGCCAGCAGCTTAGGACTAGCGGGGTGGTACGAGCAGTACTTC. Translating gives CASSLGLAGWYEQYF.

This rearrangement joins TRBV30 to TRBJ2-5, with no clear D. Trimming pared 4 bases from V and 9 bases from J, leaving 21 bases between. The V gene's germline CDR1 is GTSNPN and CDR2 SVGIG (reference sequence). The CDR3 is 14 amino acids. The CDR3 reads CAWTIQSTSGAQYF. The CDR3 region has the DNA TGTGCCTGGACCATTCAATCGACCAGTGGGGCCCAGTACTTC.

The CDR3 is CASSLPLRLRDIETQYF. In nucleotides, the CDR3 is TGTGCCAGCAGTCTCCCCTTGAGGTTGAGGGACATAGAGACCCAGTACTTC. This chain joins TRBV28 and TRBJ2-5, with TRBD1 as a possible D gene (6 bases). The V end was cut by 5 bases, the J end by 4 bases, with 23 bases between. The CDR3 is 17 residues long. Germline-derived CDR1 and CDR2 are MDHEN and SYDVKM. The variable domain in full, with the rest retrieved from reference TRBV28 and TRBJ2-5, is DVKVTQSSRYLVKRTGEKVFLECVQDMDHENMFWYRQDPGLGLRLIYFSYDVKMKEKGDIPEGYSVSREKKERFSLILESASTNQTSMYLCASSLPLRLRDIETQYFGPGTRLLVL.

The chain recombines TRBV5-4 with TRBJ2-1; D not resolved. V was trimmed by 4 bases and J by 3 bases, leaving 11 bases between them. CDR3 length: 14 residues. Germline V gives CDR1 SGHNT, CDR2 YYREEE (reference sequence). DNA for the CDR3: TGTGCCAGCAGCCAAACACAGAGCTACAATGAGCAGTTCTTC. Translated: CASSQTQSYNEQFF.

The chain uses TRBV14 and TRBJ2-5, with no clear D. V was cut by 1 base and J by 2 bases, with 5 bases left in between. The CDR3 is 13 residues long. From germline, CDR1 is SGHDN and CDR2 FVKESK. The CDR3 DNA reads as TGTGCCAGCAGCCAAGGACTTCAAGAGACCCAGTACTTC. This gives the protein CASSQGLQETQYF.